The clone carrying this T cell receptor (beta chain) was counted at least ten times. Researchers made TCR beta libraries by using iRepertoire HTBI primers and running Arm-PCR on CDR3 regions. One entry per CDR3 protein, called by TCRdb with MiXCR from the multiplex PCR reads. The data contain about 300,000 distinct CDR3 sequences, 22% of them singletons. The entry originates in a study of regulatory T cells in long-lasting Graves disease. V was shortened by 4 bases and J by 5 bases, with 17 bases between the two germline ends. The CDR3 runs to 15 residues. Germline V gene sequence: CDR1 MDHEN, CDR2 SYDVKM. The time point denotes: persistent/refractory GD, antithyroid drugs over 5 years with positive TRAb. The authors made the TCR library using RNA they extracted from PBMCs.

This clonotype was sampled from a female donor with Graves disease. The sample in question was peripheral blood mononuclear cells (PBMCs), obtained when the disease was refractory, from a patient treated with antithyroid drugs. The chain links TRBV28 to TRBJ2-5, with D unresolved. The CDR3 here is CASSSIGLNGETQYF. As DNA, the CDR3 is TGTGCCAGCAGTTCCATAGGGCTTAACGGGGAGACCCAGTACTTC.